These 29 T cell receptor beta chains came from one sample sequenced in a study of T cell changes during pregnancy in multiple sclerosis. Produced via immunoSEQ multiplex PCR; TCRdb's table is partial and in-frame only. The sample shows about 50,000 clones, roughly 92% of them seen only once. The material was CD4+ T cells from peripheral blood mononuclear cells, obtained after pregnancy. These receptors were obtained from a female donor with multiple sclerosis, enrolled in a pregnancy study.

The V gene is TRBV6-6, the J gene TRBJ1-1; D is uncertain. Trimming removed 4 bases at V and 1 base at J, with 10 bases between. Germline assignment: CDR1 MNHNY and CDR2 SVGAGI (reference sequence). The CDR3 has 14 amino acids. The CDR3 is CASSLAAANTEAFF. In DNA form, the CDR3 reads TGTGCCAGCAGTTTGGCAGCGGCGAACACTGAAGCTTTCTTT.

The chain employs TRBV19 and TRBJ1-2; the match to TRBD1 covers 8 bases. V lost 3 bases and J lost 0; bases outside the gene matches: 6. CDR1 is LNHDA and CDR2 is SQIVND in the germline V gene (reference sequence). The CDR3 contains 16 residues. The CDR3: CASSMWTGKANYGYTF. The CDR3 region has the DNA TGTGCCAGTAGTATGTGGACAGGGAAAGCTAACTATGGCTACACCTTC.

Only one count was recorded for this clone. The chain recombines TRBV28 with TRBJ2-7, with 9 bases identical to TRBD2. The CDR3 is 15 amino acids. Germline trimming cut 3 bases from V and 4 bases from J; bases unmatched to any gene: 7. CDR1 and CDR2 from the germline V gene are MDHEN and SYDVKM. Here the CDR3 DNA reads TGTGCCAGCAGTTTCTTAGCGGGAGACACATACGAGCAGTACTTC. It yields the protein CASSFLAGDTYEQYF.

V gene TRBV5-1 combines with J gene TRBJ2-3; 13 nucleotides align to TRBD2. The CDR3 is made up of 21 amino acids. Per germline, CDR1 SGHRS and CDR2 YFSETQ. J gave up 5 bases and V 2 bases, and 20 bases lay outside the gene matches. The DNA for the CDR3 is TGCGCCAGCAGCTTCCCCGACATCTCTCCGGGACTAGCGGGACTTGGAGATACGCAGTATTTT. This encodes CASSFPDISPGLAGLGDTQYF.

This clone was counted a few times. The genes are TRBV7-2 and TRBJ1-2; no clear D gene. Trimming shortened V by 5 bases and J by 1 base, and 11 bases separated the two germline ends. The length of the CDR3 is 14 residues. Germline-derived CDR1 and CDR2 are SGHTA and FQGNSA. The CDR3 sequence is CASSPTSVNYGYTF. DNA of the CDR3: TGTGCCAGCAGCCCGACTTCCGTTAACTATGGCTACACCTTC. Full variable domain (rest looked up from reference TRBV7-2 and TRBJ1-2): GAGVSQSPSNKVTEKGKDVELRCDPISGHTALYWYRQSLGQGLEFLIYFQGNSAPDKSGLPSDRFSAERTGGSVSTLTIQRTQQEDSAVYLCASSPTSVNYGYTFGSGTRLTVV.

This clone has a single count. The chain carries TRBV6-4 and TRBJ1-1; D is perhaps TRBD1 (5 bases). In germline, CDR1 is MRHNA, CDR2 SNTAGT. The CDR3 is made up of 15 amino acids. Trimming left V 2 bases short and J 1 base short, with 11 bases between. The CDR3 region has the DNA TGTGCCAGCAGTGACCGGGGGGACGGGAACACTGAAGCTTTCTTT. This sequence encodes CASSDRGDGNTEAFF.

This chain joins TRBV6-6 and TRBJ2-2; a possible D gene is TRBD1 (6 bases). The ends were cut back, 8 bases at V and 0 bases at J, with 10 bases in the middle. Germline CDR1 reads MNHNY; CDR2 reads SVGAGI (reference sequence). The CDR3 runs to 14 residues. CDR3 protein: CASVRQANTGELFF. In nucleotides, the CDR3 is TGTGCCAGCGTGAGACAGGCGAACACCGGGGAGCTGTTTTTT.

The CDR3 DNA reads TGTGCCAGCAGTTTCCCCCGGACAGGGGGCGAGGATGAGCAGTTCTTC. It yields the protein CASSFPRTGGEDEQFF. The chain uses TRBV2 and TRBJ2-1, with 11 positions matching TRBD1. V trimming: 5 bases; J trimming: 8 bases; junction bases outside the gene matches: 11. The germline V gene encodes CDR1 SNHLY and CDR2 FYNNEI. The CDR3 covers 16 residues.

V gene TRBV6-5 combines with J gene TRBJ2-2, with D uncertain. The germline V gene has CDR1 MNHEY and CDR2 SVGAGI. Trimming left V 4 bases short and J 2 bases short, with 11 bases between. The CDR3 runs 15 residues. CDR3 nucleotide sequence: TGTGCCAGCAGTTTACAGCATTCTAACACCGGGGAGCTGTTTTTT. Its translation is CASSLQHSNTGELFF.

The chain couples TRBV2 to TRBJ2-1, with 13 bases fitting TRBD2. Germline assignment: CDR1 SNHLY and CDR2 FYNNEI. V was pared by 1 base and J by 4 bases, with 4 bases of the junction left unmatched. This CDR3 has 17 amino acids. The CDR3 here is CASSEVGTSGKYNEQFF. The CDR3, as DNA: TGTGCCAGCAGTGAAGTTGGGACTAGCGGGAAGTACAATGAGCAGTTCTTC.

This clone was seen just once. The CDR3 coding sequence is TGTGCCAGCAGTCTTATTTGGCGGGAGGAGCAGTACTTC. Its translation is CASSLIWREEQYF. The V and J genes are TRBV27 and TRBJ2-7, with 7 nucleotides matching TRBD2. The V gene end was trimmed by 5 bases and the J gene end by 7 bases; junction bases not matched to a gene: 8. The CDR3 runs 13 residues. Germline loops: CDR1 MNHEY, CDR2 SMNVEV (reference sequence).

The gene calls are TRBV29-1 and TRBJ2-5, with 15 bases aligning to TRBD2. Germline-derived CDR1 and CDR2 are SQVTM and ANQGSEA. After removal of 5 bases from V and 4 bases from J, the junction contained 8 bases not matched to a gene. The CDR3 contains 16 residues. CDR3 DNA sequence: TGCAGCGTTACACCCGCGGGACTAGCGGGAGGAGAGACCCAGTACTTC. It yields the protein CSVTPAGLAGGETQYF. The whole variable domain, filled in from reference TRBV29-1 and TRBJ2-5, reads SAVISQKPSRDICQRGTSLTIQCQVDSQVTMMFWYRQQPGQSLTLIATANQGSEATYESGFVIDKFPISRPNLTFSTLTVSNMSPEDSSIYLCSVTPAGLAGGETQYFGPGTRLLVL.

This CDR3 reads CASGQRASGIEGWFF. In DNA form, the CDR3 reads TGTGCCAGCGGACAACGCGCTAGCGGGATCGAAGGGTGGTTCTTC. The J gene is TRBJ2-1, the V gene TRBV6-1, with 9 bases fitting TRBD2. The CDR3 runs 15 residues. Looked up from germline, CDR1 is MNHNS and CDR2 is SASEGT. V dropped 8 bases and J dropped 15; count of bases not matched to a gene: 20.

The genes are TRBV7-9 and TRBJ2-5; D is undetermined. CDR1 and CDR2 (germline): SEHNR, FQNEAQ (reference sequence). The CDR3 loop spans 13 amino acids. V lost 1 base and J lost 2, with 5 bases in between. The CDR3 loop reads CASSLGAQETQYF. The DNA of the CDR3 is TGTGCCAGCAGCTTAGGAGCTCAAGAGACCCAGTACTTC.

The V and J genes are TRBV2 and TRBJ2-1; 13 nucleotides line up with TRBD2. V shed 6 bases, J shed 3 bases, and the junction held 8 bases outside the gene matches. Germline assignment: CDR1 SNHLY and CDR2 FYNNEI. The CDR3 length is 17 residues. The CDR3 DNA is TGTGCCAGCAGCTACTCAGGACTAGCGGGAGTCTACAATGAGCAGTTCTTC. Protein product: CASSYSGLAGVYNEQFF.

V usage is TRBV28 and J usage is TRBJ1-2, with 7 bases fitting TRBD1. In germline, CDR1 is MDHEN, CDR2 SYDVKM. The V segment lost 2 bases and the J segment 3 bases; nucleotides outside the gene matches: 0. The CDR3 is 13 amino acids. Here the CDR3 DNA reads TGTGCCAGCAGTTTAGGGACAGACTATGGCTACACCTTC. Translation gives CASSLGTDYGYTF.

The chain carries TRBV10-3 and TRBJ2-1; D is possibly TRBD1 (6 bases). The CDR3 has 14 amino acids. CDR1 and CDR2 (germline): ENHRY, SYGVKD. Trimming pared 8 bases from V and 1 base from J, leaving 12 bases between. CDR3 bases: TGTGCCATCGCCCGGCAGGGGTCCTACAATGAGCAGTTCTTC. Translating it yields CAIARQGSYNEQFF.

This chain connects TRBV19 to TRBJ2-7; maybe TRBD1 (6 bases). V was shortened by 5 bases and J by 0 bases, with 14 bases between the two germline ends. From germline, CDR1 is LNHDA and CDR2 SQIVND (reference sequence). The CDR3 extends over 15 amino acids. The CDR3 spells CASSVLQGPSYEQYF. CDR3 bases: TGTGCCAGTAGTGTCTTACAGGGCCCCTCCTACGAGCAGTACTTC.

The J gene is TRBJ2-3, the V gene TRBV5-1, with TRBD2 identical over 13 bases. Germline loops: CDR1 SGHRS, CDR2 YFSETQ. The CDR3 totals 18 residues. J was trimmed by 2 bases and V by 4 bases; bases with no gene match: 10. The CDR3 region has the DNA TGCGCCAGCAGCCGCATCACTAGCGGGAGGGGTTACACAGATACGCAGTATTTT. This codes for CASSRITSGRGYTDTQYF.

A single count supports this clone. The CDR3 DNA is TGTGCCAGCAGTTACTCGATCGGGACAGGGGGCAGTGAGCAGTTCTTC. It codes for CASSYSIGTGGSEQFF. The chain uses TRBV6-5 and TRBJ2-1; TRBD1 aligns across 12 bases. Germline CDR1 reads MNHEY; CDR2 reads SVGAGI. This CDR3 comprises 16 residues. Trimming cost V 0 bases and J 9 bases; bases outside gene matches: 6.

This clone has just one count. In nucleotides, the CDR3 is TGTGCCAGCGGAGAACAGGGTCCCTACGAGCAGTACTTC. Its translation: CASGEQGPYEQYF. The V gene is TRBV28, the J gene TRBJ2-7, with TRBD1 as a possible D gene (6 bases). From germline, CDR1 is MDHEN and CDR2 SYDVKM. This CDR3 comprises 13 residues. Trimming removed 8 bases from V and 2 bases from J, with 13 bases in between.

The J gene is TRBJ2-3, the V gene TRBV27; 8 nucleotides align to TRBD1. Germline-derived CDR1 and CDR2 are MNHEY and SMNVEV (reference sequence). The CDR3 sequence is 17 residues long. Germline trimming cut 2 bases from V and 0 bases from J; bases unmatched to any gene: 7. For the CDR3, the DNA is TGTGCCAGCAGTTTAACCGCGACAGGGGCCAGCACAGATACGCAGTATTTT. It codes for CASSLTATGASTDTQYF.

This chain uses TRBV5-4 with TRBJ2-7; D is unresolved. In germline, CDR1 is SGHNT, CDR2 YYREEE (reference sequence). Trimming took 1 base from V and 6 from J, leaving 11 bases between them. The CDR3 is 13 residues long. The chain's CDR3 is CASSLIGGVEQYF. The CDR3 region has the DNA TGTGCCAGCAGCTTGATCGGCGGCGTCGAGCAGTACTTC.

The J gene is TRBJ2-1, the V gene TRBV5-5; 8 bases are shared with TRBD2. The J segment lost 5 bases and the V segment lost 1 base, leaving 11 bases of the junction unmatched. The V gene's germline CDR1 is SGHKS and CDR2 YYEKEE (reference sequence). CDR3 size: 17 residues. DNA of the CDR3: TGTGCCAGCAGCTTGTTCCTAAGCGGGAGTGGAAACAATGAGCAGTTCTTC. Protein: CASSLFLSGSGNNEQFF.

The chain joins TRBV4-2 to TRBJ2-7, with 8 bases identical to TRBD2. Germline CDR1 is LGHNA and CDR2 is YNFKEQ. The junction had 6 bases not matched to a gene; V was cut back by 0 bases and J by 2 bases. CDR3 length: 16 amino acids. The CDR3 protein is CASSQDASGPTYEQYF. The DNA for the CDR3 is TGTGCCAGCAGCCAAGATGCTAGCGGGCCGACCTACGAGCAGTACTTC.

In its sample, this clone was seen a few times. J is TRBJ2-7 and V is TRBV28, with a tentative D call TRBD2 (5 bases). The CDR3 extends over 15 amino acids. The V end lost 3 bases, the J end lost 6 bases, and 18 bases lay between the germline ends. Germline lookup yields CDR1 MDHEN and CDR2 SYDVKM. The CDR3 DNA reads TGTGCCAGCAGTTTCGGGGTAGGCCAACGAAGCGAGCAGTACTTC. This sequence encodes CASSFGVGQRSEQYF.

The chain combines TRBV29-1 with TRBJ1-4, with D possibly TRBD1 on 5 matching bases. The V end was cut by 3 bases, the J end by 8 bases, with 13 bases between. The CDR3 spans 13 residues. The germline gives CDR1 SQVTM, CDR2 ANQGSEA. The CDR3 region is CSVEAGGGEKLFF. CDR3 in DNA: TGCAGCGTTGAGGCTGGGGGAGGCGAAAAACTGTTTTTT.

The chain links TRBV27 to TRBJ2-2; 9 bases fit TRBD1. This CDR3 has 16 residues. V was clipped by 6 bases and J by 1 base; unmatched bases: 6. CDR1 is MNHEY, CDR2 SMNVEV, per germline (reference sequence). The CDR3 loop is CASSSQGAGNTGELFF. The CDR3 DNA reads TGTGCCAGCAGCTCACAGGGGGCCGGGAACACCGGGGAGCTGTTTTTT.

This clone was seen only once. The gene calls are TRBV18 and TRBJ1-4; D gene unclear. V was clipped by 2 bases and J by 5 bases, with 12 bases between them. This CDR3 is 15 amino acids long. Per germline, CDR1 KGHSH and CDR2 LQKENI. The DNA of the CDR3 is TGTGCCAGCTCACCAGGTCAGGCATCGAATGAAAAACTGTTTTTT. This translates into CASSPGQASNEKLFF. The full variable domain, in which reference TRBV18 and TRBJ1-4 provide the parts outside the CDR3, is NAGVMQNPRHLVRRRGQEARLRCSPMKGHSHVYWYRQLPEEGLKFMVYLQKENIIDESGMPKERFSAEFPKEGPSILRIQQVVRGDSAAYFCASSPGQASNEKLFFGSGTQLSVL.